What follows are 27 T cell receptor beta chains derived from one specimen sequenced in a study of T cell responses to AZD1222 COVID-19 vaccine (dated by TCRdb to the early 2020s). This sample's time point label indicates: baseline before first vaccination. Library prep was done by the immunoSEQ multiplex PCR assay. Imported from immuneACCESS, the table was reduced by TCRdb to in-frame sequences with V and J called. These copies leave out some clones; in studies compared against another copy, an unresolved V gene accounts for under half, and the cause of the remainder is not known. The sample table lists around 130,000 clones, approximately 94% of them with a count of one. Together, the top ten hold 6.6% of the sample. Sample: peripheral blood, taken on day 0 of AZD1222 vaccination. The receptors come from an adult in good health.

V is TRBV24-1 and J is TRBJ2-1; possibly TRBD2 for D (5 bases). Trimming took 6 bases from V and 8 from J, leaving 13 bases between them. Germline values: CDR1 KGHDR, CDR2 SFDVKD. The CDR3 spans 13 residues. The CDR3 loop is CATSRYTGYEQFF. DNA for the CDR3: TGTGCCACCAGTCGGTATACGGGATATGAGCAGTTCTTC.

J is TRBJ2-7 and V is TRBV29-1; 7 bases are a match to TRBD1. Germline values: CDR1 SQVTM, CDR2 ANQGSEA. V shed 1 base and J 4 bases; nucleotides not matched to a gene: 7. The CDR3 covers 14 residues. CDR3 coding DNA: TGCAGCGTTGAAGGTAGGGGGCAGGGGTACGAGCAGTACTTC. This sequence encodes CSVEGRGQGYEQYF.

The gene calls are TRBV28 and TRBJ1-5, with 11 bases fitting TRBD1. The junction had 4 bases not matched to a gene; V was cut back by 6 bases and J by 6 bases. This CDR3 comprises 14 residues. Germline V gene data show CDR1 as MDHEN and CDR2 as SYDVKM. CDR3 sequence reads: CASRDRGPGQPQHF. The CDR3 nucleotides read TGTGCCAGCAGGGACAGGGGGCCGGGTCAGCCCCAGCATTTT.

This rearrangement joins TRBV6-5 to TRBJ1-2, with D possibly TRBD1 on 5 matching bases. The CDR3 consists of 14 residues. Trimming removed 7 bases at V and 7 bases at J, with 19 bases between. Germline V gene sequence: CDR1 MNHEY, CDR2 SVGAGI. DNA of the CDR3: TGTGCCAGCACCCGGGACGTCTACGCGGCTGGCTACACCTTC. Translation: CASTRDVYAAGYTF.

The CDR3 nucleotides are TGTGCCAGCAGCTTAGCTGCTGAAGCTTTCTTT. It is translated as CASSLAAEAFF. The chain combines TRBV7-2 with TRBJ1-1; D ambiguous. From germline, CDR1 is SGHTA and CDR2 FQGNSA. The length of the CDR3 is 11 residues. V was pared by 0 bases and J by 6 bases, with 2 bases between.

The V call is TRBV20-1, the J call TRBJ1-2; weak D call: TRBD1 (6 bases). Germline V lookup: CDR1 DFQATT, CDR2 SNEGSKA (reference sequence). The CDR3 has 11 residues. The CDR3 spells CSCTGLDGYTF. The DNA for the CDR3 is TGCAGCTGTACAGGGCTTGACGGCTACACCTTC.

V and J are TRBV27 and TRBJ2-1, with D maybe TRBD1 (6 bases). The V gene lost 6 bases and the J gene lost 4 bases, with 13 bases spanning the gap. The CDR3 is 14 amino acids. The germline V gene has CDR1 MNHEY and CDR2 SMNVEV (reference sequence). The CDR3: CASRLLGTYNEQFF. CDR3 in DNA: TGTGCCAGCAGACTCCTAGGGACATACAATGAGCAGTTCTTC.

This sequence joins TRBV10-1 and TRBJ1-2; a possible D gene is TRBD1 (6 bases). This CDR3 contains 18 residues. Per the germline V gene, CDR1 is WNHNN and CDR2 is SYGVQD (reference sequence). V lost 0 bases and J lost 4, with 21 bases in between. The CDR3 DNA sequence: TGCGCCAGCAGTGAGTCGAATTGGGACCAGGGGTTTGGCTATGGCTACACCTTC. It is translated as CASSESNWDQGFGYGYTF.

This chain connects TRBV28 to TRBJ1-2, with D perhaps matching TRBD1 (5 bases). V was clipped by 7 bases and J by 4 bases, with 16 bases between them. The CDR3 has 14 residues. Germline CDR1 reads MDHEN; CDR2 reads SYDVKM. CDR3 residues: CASTTGGVLYGYTF. CDR3 DNA: TGTGCCAGCACTACGGGGGGGGTACTCTATGGCTACACCTTC.

Only one count was recorded for this clone. The chain joins TRBV19 to TRBJ2-7; D call uncertain. Germline assignment: CDR1 LNHDA and CDR2 SQIVND (reference sequence). This CDR3 has 12 residues. V lost 3 bases and J 2 bases, leaving 5 bases between the germline ends. CDR3 sequence (DNA): TGTGCCAGTAGTATCCCTCCCTACGAGCAGTACTTC. This codes for CASSIPPYEQYF.

V is TRBV21-1 and J is TRBJ1-1. TRBV21-1 is classified as a pseudogene. This CDR3 comprises 16 residues. The CDR3 DNA is TGTGCCAGCAGCAAAGCGGACGGGGGGATGAACACTGAAGCTTTCTTT. Amino acids: CASSKADGGMNTEAFF.

The rearrangement uses TRBV7-2 and TRBJ1-6, with 9 bases matching TRBD1. From germline, CDR1 is SGHTA and CDR2 FQGNSA. This CDR3 region has 15 residues. Unmatched junction bases numbered 4, after V lost 5 bases and J lost 5 bases. The CDR3 region is CASSPRTGDNSPLHF. In DNA, the CDR3 is TGTGCCAGCAGCCCACGGACAGGGGATAATTCACCCCTCCACTTT. The whole variable domain, remainder taken from reference TRBV7-2 and TRBJ1-6, is GAGVSQSPSNKVTEKGKDVELRCDPISGHTALYWYRQSLGQGLEFLIYFQGNSAPDKSGLPSDRFSAERTGGSVSTLTIQRTQQEDSAVYLCASSPRTGDNSPLHFGNGTRLTVT.

This chain joins TRBV2 and TRBJ1-2; TRBD1 might be the D (6 bases). Germline loops: CDR1 SNHLY, CDR2 FYNNEI. The CDR3 runs 15 residues. Trimming shortened V by 6 bases and J by 4 bases, and 18 bases separated the two germline ends. The CDR3 region is CASSIRPPTGYGYTF. CDR3 DNA sequence: TGTGCCAGCAGCATACGCCCCCCGACAGGCTATGGCTACACCTTC.

V is TRBV28 and J is TRBJ2-2, with 12 bases fitting TRBD2. The trim removed 5 bases at V and 6 bases at J, leaving 16 bases unmatched. CDR1 is MDHEN, CDR2 SYDVKM, per germline. This CDR3 comprises 19 residues. CDR3 in amino acids: CASSRGVRTSGIVAGELFF. The CDR3 DNA reads as TGTGCCAGCAGTAGGGGGGTCCGGACTAGCGGGATAGTCGCCGGGGAGCTGTTTTTT. Looking up the rest from reference TRBV28 and TRBJ2-2 gives the full variable domain: DVKVTQSSRYLVKRTGEKVFLECVQDMDHENMFWYRQDPGLGLRLIYFSYDVKMKEKGDIPEGYSVSREKKERFSLILESASTNQTSMYLCASSRGVRTSGIVAGELFFGEGSRLTVL.

This sequence joins TRBV30 and TRBJ1-6, with 7 bases fitting TRBD1. CDR1 and CDR2 (germline): GTSNPN, SVGIG (reference sequence). V shed 4 bases and J 0 bases; nucleotides not matched to a gene: 3. This CDR3 is built from 15 residues. In DNA form, the CDR3 reads TGTGCCTGGACGGGACAGAGCTCCTATAATTCACCCCTCCACTTT. This gives the protein CAWTGQSSYNSPLHF.

The chain links TRBV27 to TRBJ1-1; 8 nucleotides align to TRBD1. Germline CDR1 is MNHEY and CDR2 is SMNVEV (reference sequence). CDR3 length equals 16 residues. J gave up 5 bases and V 2 bases, and 10 bases lay outside the gene matches. Written as DNA, the CDR3 is TGTGCCAGCAGTTTAGCAAGTGCCAGGGGGCGGACTGAAGCTTTCTTT. It encodes CASSLASARGRTEAFF.

The chain combines TRBV5-1 with TRBJ2-3; unclear D gene. Trimming pared 0 bases from V and 5 bases from J, leaving 10 bases between. This CDR3 region has 14 residues. CDR1 SGHRS and CDR2 YFSETQ come from the germline V gene. CDR3 in DNA: TGCGCCAGCAGCTTGGGTGGGGTTGGAGATACGCAGTATTTT. It yields the protein CASSLGGVGDTQYF.

This chain joins TRBV7-8 and TRBJ1-6; no clear D. Germline V lookup: CDR1 SGHVS, CDR2 FQNEAQ. The CDR3 sequence is 12 residues long. Trimming stripped 6 bases from V and 7 bases from J, with 7 bases between. CDR3 in DNA: TGTGCCAGCAGATGGTGGAATTCACCCCTCCACTTT. It codes for CASRWWNSPLHF.

The V call is TRBV7-9, the J call TRBJ2-1; TRBD1 matches 8 bases. In germline, CDR1 is SEHNR, CDR2 FQNEAQ (reference sequence). The V gene end was trimmed by 4 bases and the J gene end by 5 bases; junction bases not matched to a gene: 4. The CDR3 is 14 amino acids. The CDR3 region has the DNA TGTGCCAGCAGCTCCACGGGACAGGACAATGAGCAGTTCTTC. It is translated as CASSSTGQDNEQFF.

The chain carries TRBV4-1 and TRBJ2-1, with a weak D call TRBD2 (6 bases). Looked up from germline, CDR1 is MGHRA and CDR2 is YSYEKL. Trimming stripped 1 base from V and 1 base from J, with 11 bases between. This CDR3 has 16 amino acids. This CDR3 is CASSQVPGGSYNEQFF. The CDR3 DNA follows: TGCGCCAGCAGCCAAGTACCAGGAGGGTCCTACAATGAGCAGTTCTTC.

The genes are TRBV4-1 and TRBJ2-2; D may be TRBD1 (6 bases). CDR3 length: 17 residues. Germline V gives CDR1 MGHRA, CDR2 YSYEKL. Deletions cut 1 base from V and 0 bases from J, with 12 bases between. CDR3: CASSQGVGQSNTGELFF. CDR3 bases: TGCGCCAGCAGCCAAGGAGTAGGACAGTCGAACACCGGGGAGCTGTTTTTT.

The V and J genes are TRBV9 and TRBJ2-3, with 9 bases matching TRBD1. The CDR3 contains 16 residues. The V gene end was trimmed by 0 bases and the J gene end by 5 bases; junction bases not matched to a gene: 7. CDR1 is SGDLS, CDR2 YYNGEE, per germline. The CDR3 sequence: CASSVAGTGQRDTQYF. CDR3 bases: TGTGCCAGCAGCGTAGCCGGGACAGGGCAAAGAGATACGCAGTATTTT.

This clone has just one count. The V call is TRBV10-2, the J call TRBJ2-5; 8 bases agree with TRBD2. Germline loops: CDR1 WSHSY, CDR2 SAAADI. This CDR3 has 14 residues. V was clipped by 6 bases and J by 0 bases; unmatched bases: 3. CDR3: CASSASGYQETQYF. CDR3 in DNA: TGCGCCAGCAGCGCTAGCGGGTACCAAGAGACCCAGTACTTC.

The chain uses TRBV18 and TRBJ1-2; a possible D gene is TRBD1 (5 bases). The CDR3 length is 16 residues. Germline values: CDR1 KGHSH, CDR2 LQKENI. The germline V and J ends were trimmed by 3 bases and 4 bases, with 18 bases remaining between them. In DNA form, the CDR3 reads TGTGCCAGCTCACCCCGGACCGGGCAGGGAGTCTATGGCTACACCTTC. As protein: CASSPRTGQGVYGYTF. The full variable domain, completed using reference TRBV18 and TRBJ1-2, is NAGVMQNPRHLVRRRGQEARLRCSPMKGHSHVYWYRQLPEEGLKFMVYLQKENIIDESGMPKERFSAEFPKEGPSILRIQQVVRGDSAAYFCASSPRTGQGVYGYTFGSGTRLTVV.

This clone was seen more than once but under ten times. The chain uses TRBV2 and TRBJ2-7; D is undetermined. Per the germline V gene, CDR1 is SNHLY and CDR2 is FYNNEI. The CDR3 is 13 amino acids. The V and J ends lost 3 bases and 6 bases respectively, with 12 bases between them. CDR3 amino acids: CASSELGLSEQYF. DNA for the CDR3: TGTGCCAGCAGTGAGCTCGGCTTGTCCGAGCAGTACTTC. Based on the CDR3 plus reference TRBV2 and TRBJ2-7, the full variable domain is EPEVTQTPSHQVTQMGQEVILRCVPISNHLYFYWYRQILGQKVEFLVSFYNNEISEKSEIFDDQFSVERPDGSNFTLKIRSTKLEDSAMYFCASSELGLSEQYFGPGTRLTVT.

The V call is TRBV28, the J call TRBJ2-1; D is possibly TRBD1 (6 bases). The CDR3 is made up of 14 amino acids. CDR1 MDHEN and CDR2 SYDVKM come from the germline V gene. V was pared by 3 bases and J by 2 bases, with 8 bases between. The chain's CDR3 is CASSFPGAYNEQFF. DNA of the CDR3: TGTGCCAGCAGTTTTCCAGGGGCCTACAATGAGCAGTTCTTC.

The chain employs TRBV27 and TRBJ2-7; 11 bases align to TRBD2. Germline V gene data show CDR1 as MNHEY and CDR2 as SMNVEV (reference sequence). The CDR3 totals 19 residues. V lost 5 bases to trimming and J lost 7 bases; unmatched junction nucleotides: 22. The CDR3 region has the DNA TGTGCCAGCAGTATAAATAGCGGGAGGGCTAACTTGAATGCTGGTGAGCAGTACTTC. Translation: CASSINSGRANLNAGEQYF.